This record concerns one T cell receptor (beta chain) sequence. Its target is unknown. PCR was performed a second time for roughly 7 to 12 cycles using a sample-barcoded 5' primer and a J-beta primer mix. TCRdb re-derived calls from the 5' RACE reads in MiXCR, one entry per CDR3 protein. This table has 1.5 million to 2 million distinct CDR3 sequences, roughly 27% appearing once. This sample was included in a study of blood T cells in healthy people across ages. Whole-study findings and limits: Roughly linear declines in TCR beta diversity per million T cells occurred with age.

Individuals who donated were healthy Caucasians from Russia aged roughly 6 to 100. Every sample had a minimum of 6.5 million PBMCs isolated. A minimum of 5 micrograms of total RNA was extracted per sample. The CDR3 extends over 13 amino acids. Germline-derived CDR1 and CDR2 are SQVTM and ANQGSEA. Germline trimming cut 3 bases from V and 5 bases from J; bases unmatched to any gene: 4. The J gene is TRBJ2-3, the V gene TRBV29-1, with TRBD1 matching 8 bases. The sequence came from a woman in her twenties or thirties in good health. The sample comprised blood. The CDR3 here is CSVDRGRRDTQYF. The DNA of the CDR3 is TGCAGCGTTGACAGGGGGCGGAGAGATACGCAGTATTTT.